These T cell receptor beta chains were read from a single sample in a study of cytomegalovirus exposure and HLA in healthy donors. Generated by immunoSEQ multiplex PCR, the TCRdb table keeps only in-frame clones and is missing some. The sample has about 120,000 clones, 70% to 80% seen once. The specimen sequenced was PBMCs. These TCRs come from a woman aged 45 to 65 in good health and CMV-seropositive. The CDR3 runs from the conserved cysteine through the conserved F or W. Fields, in order: D gene, clone size, V gene, J gene, CDR3 protein, CDR3 DNA. D genes are given only for firm matches. For some rows the clone size is stated as once, few or many, or as a class when expanded; others skip it.

d_gene: .
abundance: .
v_gene: TRBV6-1
j_gene: TRBJ1-2
CDR3aa: CASSEDREWGYTF
CDR3nt: TGTGCCAGCAGTGAAGACAGGGAATGGGGCTACACCTTC

d_gene: TRBD1
abundance: .
v_gene: TRBV7-6
j_gene: TRBJ2-7
CDR3aa: CASSFGTGGGEQYF
CDR3nt: TGTGCCAGCAGCTTCGGGACAGGGGGCGGCGAGCAGTACTTC

d_gene: .
abundance: once
v_gene: TRBV5-6
j_gene: TRBJ1-2
CDR3aa: CASSLGQGAVINYGYTF
CDR3nt: TGTGCCAGCAGCTTGGGGCAGGGTGCCGTCATTAATTATGGCTACACCTTC

d_gene: TRBD1
abundance: .
v_gene: TRBV18
j_gene: TRBJ1-2
CDR3aa: CASSRDRGNNYGYTF
CDR3nt: TGTGCCAGCTCCCGAGACAGGGGGAATAACTATGGCTACACCTTC

d_gene: TRBD1
abundance: .
v_gene: TRBV7-9
j_gene: TRBJ1-2
CDR3aa: CASSLLTGGSGYTF
CDR3nt: TGTGCCAGCAGCTTACTGACAGGGGGCAGTGGCTACACCTTC

d_gene: .
abundance: .
v_gene: TRBV30
j_gene: TRBJ1-1
CDR3aa: CAWSAGRTEAFF
CDR3nt: TGTGCCTGGAGTGCAGGGAGGACTGAAGCTTTCTTT

d_gene: TRBD1
abundance: few
v_gene: TRBV7-9
j_gene: TRBJ1-4
CDR3aa: CASSQWTGATNEKLFF
CDR3nt: TGTGCCAGCAGCCAATGGACAGGAGCAACTAATGAAAAACTGTTTTTT

d_gene: TRBD2
abundance: .
v_gene: TRBV30
j_gene: TRBJ2-7
CDR3aa: CAWSVRGTSANSYEQYF
CDR3nt: TGTGCCTGGAGTGTAAGGGGGACTAGCGCGAACTCCTACGAGCAGTACTTC

d_gene: TRBD1
abundance: .
v_gene: TRBV5-1
j_gene: TRBJ2-7
CDR3aa: CASSLAPGQGAEQYF
CDR3nt: TGCGCCAGCAGCTTGGCTCCGGGACAGGGGGCTGAGCAGTACTTC

d_gene: .
abundance: .
v_gene: TRBV11-2
j_gene: TRBJ1-3
CDR3aa: CASSLEVRGNTIYF
CDR3nt: TGTGCCAGCAGCTTAGAAGTCAGAGGAAACACCATATATTTT

d_gene: .
abundance: .
v_gene: TRBV2
j_gene: TRBJ2-3
CDR3aa: CASRPTWGRSTDTQYF
CDR3nt: TGTGCCAGCAGACCTACCTGGGGCCGCTCCACAGATACGCAGTATTTT

d_gene: .
abundance: .
v_gene: TRBV18
j_gene: TRBJ1-1
CDR3aa: CASSRGLNTEAFF
CDR3nt: TGTGCCAGCTCACGCGGTCTGAACACTGAAGCTTTCTTT

d_gene: TRBD2
abundance: .
v_gene: TRBV30
j_gene: TRBJ2-3
CDR3aa: CAWASGNTDTQYF
CDR3nt: TGTGCCTGGGCTAGCGGGAACACAGATACGCAGTATTTT

d_gene: TRBD1
abundance: .
v_gene: TRBV7-2
j_gene: TRBJ1-3
CDR3aa: CASSPGQRNTIYF
CDR3nt: TGTGCCAGCAGCCCGGGACAGCGAAACACCATATATTTT

d_gene: TRBD1
abundance: .
v_gene: TRBV27
j_gene: TRBJ1-2
CDR3aa: CASSLKPGGNYGYTF
CDR3nt: TGTGCCAGCAGTTTAAAGCCAGGGGGCAACTATGGCTACACCTTC

d_gene: .
abundance: .
v_gene: TRBV18
j_gene: TRBJ1-1
CDR3aa: CASSPPGGMGTEAFF
CDR3nt: TGTGCCAGCTCACCACCGGGGGGGATGGGAACTGAAGCTTTCTTT

d_gene: TRBD1
abundance: few
v_gene: TRBV5-6
j_gene: TRBJ1-2
CDR3aa: CASSLLGQGLGGYTF
CDR3nt: TGTGCCAGCAGCTTGCTCGGACAGGGGTTGGGTGGCTACACCTTC

d_gene: .
abundance: once
v_gene: TRBV20-1
j_gene: TRBJ1-2
CDR3aa: CSARAGGYTF
CDR3nt: TGCAGTGCTAGAGCAGGGGGCTACACCTTC

d_gene: .
abundance: .
v_gene: TRBV10-3
j_gene: TRBJ1-1
CDR3aa: CATRKQDLLNTEAFF
CDR3nt: TGTGCCACCCGGAAACAGGACCTATTGAACACTGAAGCTTTCTTT

d_gene: .
abundance: .
v_gene: TRBV5-4
j_gene: TRBJ1-5
CDR3aa: CDARGTHQPQHF
CDR3nt: TGTGACGCGCGGGGGACTCATCAGCCCCAGCATTTT

d_gene: .
abundance: .
v_gene: TRBV30
j_gene: TRBJ1-1
CDR3aa: CAWEPDLDTPAFF
CDR3nt: TGTGCCTGGGAACCTGACTTGGACACTCCAGCTTTCTTT

d_gene: TRBD2
abundance: .
v_gene: TRBV6-6
j_gene: TRBJ2-3
CDR3aa: CASSYSAGGGDTQYF
CDR3nt: TGTGCCAGCAGTTACTCGGCCGGGGGGGGAGATACGCAGTATTTT

d_gene: .
abundance: .
v_gene: TRBV7-2
j_gene: TRBJ1-2
CDR3aa: CASSLSWRSADGYTF
CDR3nt: TGTGCCAGCAGCTTATCCTGGCGGTCCGCTGACGGCTACACCTTC

d_gene: TRBD1
abundance: .
v_gene: TRBV28
j_gene: TRBJ2-7
CDR3aa: CASSSTGDEQYF
CDR3nt: TGTGCCAGCAGTTCCACAGGGGACGAGCAGTACTTC

d_gene: .
abundance: .
v_gene: TRBV7-6
j_gene: TRBJ2-4
CDR3aa: CASSQTGGAKNIQYF
CDR3nt: TGTGCCAGCAGCCAAACTGGGGGGGCCAAAAACATTCAGTACTTC

d_gene: .
abundance: .
v_gene: TRBV7-8
j_gene: TRBJ2-7
CDR3aa: CASSTITGTNSYEQYF
CDR3nt: TGTGCCAGCAGCACTATCACCGGGACAAACTCCTACGAGCAGTACTTC

d_gene: .
abundance: .
v_gene: TRBV4-3
j_gene: TRBJ2-2
CDR3aa: CASQQLVTGELFF
CDR3nt: TGCGCCTCTCAGCAGCTAGTAACCGGGGAGCTGTTTTTT

d_gene: .
abundance: .
v_gene: TRBV11-1
j_gene: TRBJ1-1
CDR3aa: CASSLVGRGTEAFF
CDR3nt: TGTGCCAGCAGCTTAGTCGGCAGGGGCACTGAAGCTTTCTTT

d_gene: .
abundance: .
v_gene: TRBV11-2
j_gene: TRBJ1-2
CDR3aa: CASSLEAAANYGYTF
CDR3nt: TGTGCCAGCAGCTTGGAGGCCGCAGCTAACTATGGCTACACCTTC

d_gene: .
abundance: .
v_gene: TRBV5-1
j_gene: TRBJ2-5
CDR3aa: CASSLEEQGPFETQYF
CDR3nt: TGCGCCAGCAGCTTGGAGGAACAGGGACCTTTTGAGACCCAGTACTTC

d_gene: .
abundance: .
v_gene: TRBV5-4
j_gene: TRBJ2-3
CDR3aa: CASNPQGSASTDTQYF
CDR3nt: TGTGCCAGCAACCCCCAGGGGTCAGCTAGCACAGATACGCAGTATTTT

d_gene: .
abundance: few
v_gene: TRBV4-2
j_gene: TRBJ1-1
CDR3aa: CASSQDPLTGLNTEAFF
CDR3nt: TGTGCCAGCAGCCAAGACCCACTAACAGGGCTGAACACTGAAGCTTTCTTT

d_gene: TRBD2
abundance: .
v_gene: TRBV29-1
j_gene: TRBJ2-5
CDR3aa: CSGAGTSGETQYF
CDR3nt: TGCAGCGGCGCCGGGACTAGCGGGGAGACCCAGTACTTC

d_gene: .
abundance: .
v_gene: TRBV7-2
j_gene: TRBJ1-1
CDR3aa: CASSPKGVDTEAFF
CDR3nt: TGTGCCAGCAGTCCCAAGGGGGTCGACACTGAAGCTTTCTTT

d_gene: TRBD1
abundance: .
v_gene: TRBV28
j_gene: TRBJ2-3
CDR3aa: CASSEPGQGTKDTQYF
CDR3nt: TGTGCCAGCAGTGAGCCAGGACAGGGAACAAAAGATACGCAGTATTTT

d_gene: .
abundance: .
v_gene: TRBV10-2
j_gene: TRBJ2-3
CDR3aa: CASSELGGAGTDTQYF
CDR3nt: TGCGCCAGCAGTGAGCTCGGCGGAGCCGGCACAGATACGCAGTATTTT

d_gene: .
abundance: .
v_gene: TRBV5-1
j_gene: TRBJ2-3
CDR3aa: CASSLDTSDTDTQYF
CDR3nt: TGCGCCAGCAGCTTGGATACATCAGACACAGATACGCAGTATTTT

d_gene: .
abundance: few
v_gene: TRBV7-9
j_gene: TRBJ1-2
CDR3aa: CSSSLETGGYTF
CDR3nt: TGTTCCAGCAGCTTAGAGACGGGAGGCTACACCTTC

d_gene: TRBD1
abundance: few
v_gene: TRBV28
j_gene: TRBJ1-3
CDR3aa: CASSSGGSGNTIYF
CDR3nt: TGTGCCAGCAGTTCAGGGGGCTCTGGAAACACCATATATTTT

d_gene: .
abundance: .
v_gene: TRBV6-4
j_gene: TRBJ1-2
CDR3aa: CASSDSETVPYGYTF
CDR3nt: TGTGCCAGCAGTGACTCGGAGACAGTCCCCTATGGCTACACCTTC

d_gene: .
abundance: .
v_gene: TRBV6-5
j_gene: TRBJ1-3
CDR3aa: CASSYGGSSGNTIYF
CDR3nt: TGTGCCAGCAGTTACGGGGGGAGCTCTGGAAACACCATATATTTT

d_gene: TRBD2
abundance: .
v_gene: TRBV13
j_gene: TRBJ2-3
CDR3aa: CASSLALAGSSEDTDTQYF
CDR3nt: TGTGCCAGCAGCTTAGCACTAGCGGGAAGTAGTGAGGACACAGATACGCAGTATTTT

d_gene: TRBD1
abundance: .
v_gene: TRBV18
j_gene: TRBJ2-1
CDR3aa: CASGDRDRGSFEQFF
CDR3nt: TGTGCCAGCGGGGACCGGGACAGGGGGTCCTTTGAGCAGTTCTTC

d_gene: TRBD1
abundance: .
v_gene: TRBV5-4
j_gene: TRBJ1-5
CDR3aa: CASSSDRDHQPQHF
CDR3nt: TGTGCCAGCAGCTCAGACAGGGATCACCAGCCCCAGCATTTT

d_gene: TRBD1
abundance: .
v_gene: TRBV30
j_gene: TRBJ1-1
CDR3aa: CAWMRQGVGEAFF
CDR3nt: TGTGCCTGGATGCGCCAGGGGGTGGGGGAGGCTTTCTTT

d_gene: .
abundance: .
v_gene: TRBV7-2
j_gene: TRBJ2-3
CDR3aa: CASSPQGPDTQYF
CDR3nt: TGTGCCAGCAGCCCACAGGGACCAGATACGCAGTATTTT

d_gene: TRBD1
abundance: .
v_gene: TRBV2
j_gene: TRBJ1-6
CDR3aa: CASSTGGDYNSPLHF
CDR3nt: TGTGCCAGCAGTACAGGGGGCGATTATAATTCACCCCTCCACTTT

d_gene: .
abundance: .
v_gene: TRBV29-1
j_gene: TRBJ2-7
CDR3aa: CSYSGGRGGEQYF
CDR3nt: TGCAGCTACTCTGGGGGCCGCGGCGGTGAGCAGTACTTC

d_gene: TRBD1
abundance: .
v_gene: TRBV5-1
j_gene: TRBJ1-1
CDR3aa: CASRALGQLSMNTEAFF
CDR3nt: TGCGCCAGCAGGGCTTTGGGACAGCTATCCATGAACACTGAAGCTTTCTTT

d_gene: .
abundance: once
v_gene: TRBV19
j_gene: TRBJ2-5
CDR3aa: CASSIDLETQYF
CDR3nt: TGTGCCAGTAGTATAGATCTGGAGACCCAGTACTTC